This record covers a single TCR beta chain. The record originates from a study of blood T cell repertoires in COVID-19. The V end lost 0 bases, the J end lost 10 bases, and 7 bases lay between the germline ends. This CDR3 is 13 amino acids long. CDR1 is KGHSH and CDR2 is LQKENI in the germline V gene. This table comes from immunoSEQ multiplex PCR, and its TCRdb copy is limited to in-frame clones, with some not included. The sample shows about 160,000 clones, 70% to 90% of them seen only once. J is TRBJ1-6 and V is TRBV18; no clear D. Sequencing was done on a sample of peripheral blood. This clonotype was sampled from a man in his sixties with acute or convalescent COVID-19. DNA of the CDR3: TGTGCCAGCTCACCACCGAGAAACTCACCCCTCCACTTT. It yields the protein CASSPPRNSPLHF.